These 28 T cell receptor beta chains share one sample of origin, sequenced in a study of T-cell reconstitution after alpha-beta-depleted transplantation in children. Unique molecular identifiers featured in how the TCRbeta library was prepared. MiXCR, applied by TCRdb to the PCR reads, yields one record per CDR3 protein. The sample has several thousand distinct CDR3 sequences, about 15% seen once; the top ten hold around 5.9%. Sample: PBMCs, taken before TCRalphabeta/CD19-depleted stem cell transplant. These TCRs come from a boy younger than 18 with acute lymphoblastic leukemia, due to receive a stem cell transplant.

This clonotype appeared many times. This chain links TRBV7-2 with TRBJ1-1; D is ambiguous. Germline assignment: CDR1 SGHTA and CDR2 FQGNSA. V was clipped by 5 bases and J by 1 base, with 8 bases between them. The CDR3 runs 13 residues. Here the CDR3 DNA reads TGTGCCAGCAGCATCACCACGAACACTGAAGCTTTCTTT. Amino acid sequence: CASSITTNTEAFF.

By sample share, this clonotype is medium-sized. The rearrangement links TRBV4-1 to TRBJ2-3; no clear D gene. This CDR3 has 13 residues. Germline CDR1 and CDR2: MGHRA and YSYEKL. V gave up 3 bases and J gave up 3 bases, with 7 bases separating them. CDR3 sequence reads: CASSHLATDTQYF. Here the CDR3 DNA reads TGCGCCAGCAGCCATCTGGCGACAGATACGCAGTATTTT.

This clonotype is categorized as medium-sized (0.01 to 0.1%). The V and J genes are TRBV19 and TRBJ2-1; the D gene is possibly TRBD2 (5 bases). The germline CDR1 and CDR2 sequences are LNHDA and SQIVND (reference sequence). The V end lost 3 bases, the J end lost 4 bases, and 16 bases lay between the germline ends. The CDR3 sequence is 16 residues long. CDR3 region: CASSIHAGWDYNEQFF. In nucleotides, the CDR3 is TGTGCCAGTAGTATTCATGCGGGTTGGGATTACAATGAGCAGTTCTTC.

This clonotype is judged medium-sized (0.01 to 0.1%). This chain joins TRBV7-6 and TRBJ2-2, with TRBD1 matching 7 bases. The trim removed 4 bases at V and 4 bases at J, leaving 15 bases unmatched. Germline V lookup: CDR1 SGHVS, CDR2 FNYEAQ. CDR3 length: 18 amino acids. The CDR3 coding sequence is TGTGCCAGCAGCTCCTACGGACGGCAGAGGGGGCGCACCGGGGAGCTGTTTTTT. It encodes CASSSYGRQRGRTGELFF.

This clonotype is deemed medium-sized. V and J are TRBV10-1 and TRBJ1-5; D perhaps matches TRBD1 (6 bases). Trimming left V 3 bases short and J 5 bases short, with 11 bases between. Germline V gene data show CDR1 as WNHNN and CDR2 as SYGVQD (reference sequence). The CDR3 has 14 residues. CDR3 loop: CASSEAGVYQPQHF. The CDR3 DNA reads as TGCGCCAGCAGTGAAGCAGGGGTGTATCAGCCCCAGCATTTT.

This clonotype has at least ten counts. The chain uses TRBV20-1 and TRBJ2-1, with a possible D match to TRBD1 (6 bases). Trimming took off 6 bases at V and 9 bases at J, with 15 bases between the two ends. Germline V gene sequence: CDR1 DFQATT, CDR2 SNEGSKA (reference sequence). The CDR3 runs 12 residues. The chain's CDR3 is CSAQDSRPEQFF. The CDR3 DNA sequence: TGCAGTGCACAGGACAGTAGGCCTGAGCAGTTCTTC.

By frequency in the sample, this clonotype is large (0.1 to 1%). The chain carries TRBV7-9 and TRBJ2-3; D tentatively reads TRBD1 or TRBD2 (6 bases each). CDR3 length: 13 amino acids. CDR1 and CDR2 (germline): SEHNR, FQNEAQ (reference sequence). The V and J ends lost 6 bases and 5 bases respectively, with 12 bases between them. Here the CDR3 DNA reads TGTGCCAGCAGAGAGGAGGGGGAAGATACGCAGTATTTT. Amino acid sequence: CASREEGEDTQYF. Complete variable domain (other parts from reference TRBV7-9 and TRBJ2-3): DTGVSQNPRHKITKRGQNVTFRCDPISEHNRLYWYRQTLGQGPEFLTYFQNEAQLEKSRLLSDRFSAERPKGSFSTLEIQRTEQGDSAMYLCASREEGEDTQYFGPGTRLTVL.

This clonotype came up many times. The chain uses TRBV20-1 and TRBJ2-3; D possibly corresponds to TRBD2 (5 bases). The germline V gene has CDR1 DFQATT and CDR2 SNEGSKA (reference sequence). There are 15 residues in the CDR3. V was pared by 3 bases and J by 2 bases, with 15 bases between. Here the CDR3 DNA reads TGCAGTGCTAGGGGGTGGCGGGCCTTCACAGATACGCAGTATTTT. It yields the protein CSARGWRAFTDTQYF.

Sample share makes this clonotype medium-sized. This rearrangement joins TRBV7-9 to TRBJ2-3; a possible D gene is TRBD2 (6 bases). This CDR3 has 16 amino acids. V was pared by 5 bases and J by 2 bases, with 17 bases between. Germline V gene data show CDR1 as SEHNR and CDR2 as FQNEAQ (reference sequence). CDR3 DNA: TGTGCCAGCAGCCCATTGGCCGGGGGTCCCACAGATACGCAGTATTTT. Amino acids: CASSPLAGGPTDTQYF.

Judged by abundance, this clonotype is medium-sized. The chain links TRBV4-1 to TRBJ1-1, with D possibly being TRBD1 (5 bases). Between the trimmed V and J ends, which lost 0 bases and 6 bases, there was a span of 14 bases. Per the germline V gene, CDR1 is MGHRA and CDR2 is YSYEKL. The CDR3 is 15 residues long. The CDR3 region is CASSQDLAGLAEAFF. The CDR3 nucleotides are TGCGCCAGCAGCCAAGATCTTGCAGGGTTGGCTGAAGCTTTCTTT.

By share of the sample, this clonotype is medium-sized. This chain's CDR3 is CASSQINYGYTF. In nucleotides, the CDR3 is TGTGCCAGCTCCCAGATAAACTATGGCTACACCTTC. The chain is built from TRBV7-2 and TRBJ1-2, with unresolved D. The germline V gene has CDR1 SGHTA and CDR2 FQGNSA. Trimming left V 8 bases short and J 2 bases short, with 9 bases between. This CDR3 spans 12 amino acids. Supplemented by reference TRBV7-2 and TRBJ1-2, the full variable domain reads GAGVSQSPSNKVTEKGKDVELRCDPISGHTALYWYRQSLGQGLEFLIYFQGNSAPDKSGLPSDRFSAERTGGSVSTLTIQRTQQEDSAVYLCASSQINYGYTFGSGTRLTVV.

This clonotype is large within its sample. This chain links TRBV27 with TRBJ2-1; unclear D gene. There are 19 residues in the CDR3. V shed 2 bases and J shed 0 bases, with 20 bases lying between them. The germline V gene encodes CDR1 MNHEY and CDR2 SMNVEV (reference sequence). CDR3 nucleotides: TGTGCCAGCAGTTTAGTAGGCCACGGCGCAACACGCTCCTACAATGAGCAGTTCTTC. Translating gives CASSLVGHGATRSYNEQFF.

This chain links TRBV19 with TRBJ2-5; TRBD1 is a possible D gene (6 bases). This CDR3 region has 15 residues. The V end was cut by 2 bases, the J end by 5 bases, with 15 bases between. The germline gives CDR1 LNHDA, CDR2 SQIVND (reference sequence). The CDR3 nucleotides read TGTGCCAGTAGTATACAGGGACAACCCTGGGAGACCCAGTACTTC. Residues: CASSIQGQPWETQYF.

This clonotype was observed a single time. The junction departs from germline at one end; a sequencing error may be responsible. This chain joins TRBV5-1 and TRBJ2-1, with TRBD2 matching 9 bases. The germline gives CDR1 SGHRS, CDR2 YFSETQ. CDR3 length: 16 amino acids. CDR3 sequence: CDSSLVPGLAPDGQFF. The CDR3 region has the DNA TGCGACAGCAGCTTGGTTCCGGGACTAGCACCAGATGGGCAGTTCTTC. Together with reference TRBV5-1 and TRBJ2-1, the CDR3 gives the full variable domain: KAGVTQTPRYLIKTRGQQVTLSCSPISGHRSVSWYQQTPGQGLQFLFEYFSETQRNKGNFPGRFSGRQFSNSRSEMNVSTLELGDSALYLCDSSLVPGLAPDGQFFGPGTRLTVL.

This clonotype was picked up many times. The genes are TRBV28 and TRBJ1-5, with D uncertain. V was shortened by 1 base and J by 2 bases, with 9 bases between the two germline ends. Germline V gene data show CDR1 as MDHEN and CDR2 as SYDVKM. This CDR3 comprises 15 residues. CDR3 in amino acids: CASSLSGTGNQPQHF. The CDR3, as DNA: TGTGCCAGCAGTTTATCGGGAACAGGCAATCAGCCCCAGCATTTT. The full variable domain, with the rest looked up from reference TRBV28 and TRBJ1-5, is DVKVTQSSRYLVKRTGEKVFLECVQDMDHENMFWYRQDPGLGLRLIYFSYDVKMKEKGDIPEGYSVSREKKERFSLILESASTNQTSMYLCASSLSGTGNQPQHFGDGTRLSIL.

By share, this clonotype ranks as medium-sized (0.01 to 0.1%). V and J are TRBV24-1 and TRBJ2-1; D possibly corresponds to TRBD2 (6 bases). V was trimmed by 1 base and J by 1 base, leaving 19 bases between them. CDR1 and CDR2 (germline): KGHDR, SFDVKD. The CDR3 covers 19 residues. CDR3 region: CATSDLGGDQHGSYNEQFF. The CDR3 coding sequence is TGTGCCACCAGTGATTTAGGCGGGGACCAGCATGGGTCCTACAATGAGCAGTTCTTC.

In its sample, this clonotype is medium-sized. The genes are TRBV4-1 and TRBJ2-1; TRBD2 aligns across 11 bases. V gave up 4 bases and J gave up 9 bases; unmatched junction bases: 8. This CDR3 has 15 amino acids. The germline V gene has CDR1 MGHRA and CDR2 YSYEKL. The CDR3 nucleotides are TGCGCCAGCAGCCTAACTAGCGGGAGTGGGGGTGAGCAGTTCTTC. Its protein is CASSLTSGSGGEQFF.

Within the sample, this clonotype is medium-sized. V usage is TRBV6-1 and J usage is TRBJ2-5; TRBD2 matches at 11 bases. This CDR3 has 13 amino acids. Germline V gene lookup returns CDR1 MNHNS and CDR2 SASEGT. Trimming took 10 bases from V and 5 from J; bases not matched to a gene: 6. CDR3 nucleotide sequence: TGTGCCACCCTTAGCGGGGGGGTTGAGACCCAGTACTTC. Its protein product is CATLSGGVETQYF.

There are many counts of this clonotype. This CDR3 reads CASSGTGGGNTGELFF. CDR3 sequence (DNA): TGTGCCAGCTCCGGGACAGGGGGGGGGAACACCGGGGAGCTGTTTTTT. The chain uses TRBV12-3 or TRBV12-4 and TRBJ2-2, with TRBD1 matching over 11 bases. The CDR3 runs to 16 residues. The J segment lost 1 base and the V segment lost 8 bases, leaving 6 bases of the junction unmatched.

Turning to this clonotype: The junction does not match germline at one end; this may be a read error. The genes are TRBV5-1 and TRBJ1-1, with D maybe TRBD1 (5 bases). CDR1 SGHRS and CDR2 YFSETQ come from the germline V gene. The CDR3 length is 13 residues. The DNA for the CDR3 is TGCGGCAGCAGCGCCGGGGGGAACACTGAAGCTTTCTTT. Translated: CGSSAGGNTEAFF.

This clonotype was counted ten times or more. The rearrangement links TRBV5-1 to TRBJ2-1, with 8 bases identical to TRBD2. Trimming removed 1 base from V and 5 bases from J; junction bases left unmatched: 2. The CDR3 runs 14 residues. CDR1 is SGHRS and CDR2 is YFSETQ in the germline V gene. The CDR3 loop reads CASSLTSGNNEQFF. CDR3 in DNA: TGCGCCAGCAGCTTGACTAGCGGTAACAATGAGCAGTTCTTC.

The chain employs TRBV5-6 and TRBJ2-6, with 9 bases aligning to TRBD1. Germline loops: CDR1 SGHDT, CDR2 YYEEEE. The CDR3 runs 18 residues. The junction had 15 bases not matched to a gene; V was cut back by 8 bases and J by 3 bases. In nucleotides, the CDR3 is TGTGCCAGGGGCCCGAGGGACAGGGTTTTGGGTGGGGCCAACGTCCTGACTTTC. It specifies CARGPRDRVLGGANVLTF.

This clonotype is labeled as medium-sized. The chain carries TRBV3-1 and TRBJ1-3; no definite D call. Germline lookup yields CDR1 LGHDT and CDR2 YNNKEL (reference sequence). Trimming shortened V by 4 bases and J by 4 bases, and 17 bases separated the two germline ends. This CDR3 is 16 amino acids long. CDR3 loop: CASSPEDREIGNTIYF. In DNA, the CDR3 is TGTGCCAGCAGCCCCGAGGACCGGGAGATCGGAAACACCATATATTTT.

In its sample, this clonotype ranks as medium-sized. This chain connects TRBV12-3 or TRBV12-4 to TRBJ2-7; 8 bases match TRBD1. The J segment lost 0 bases and the V segment lost 5 bases, leaving 3 bases of the junction unmatched. The CDR3 is 14 residues long. The CDR3 protein is CASSPTGGSYEQYF. CDR3 DNA sequence: TGTGCCAGCAGTCCAACAGGGGGCTCCTACGAGCAGTACTTC.

By sample share, this clonotype is medium-sized. The chain joins TRBV4-3 to TRBJ1-1; D perhaps matches TRBD1 (5 bases). V lost 0 bases and J 1 base, leaving 9 bases between the germline ends. CDR1 is LGHNA and CDR2 is YSLEER in the germline V gene. CDR3 length: 15 residues. The CDR3 is CASSQDWRGNTEAFF. The CDR3 nucleotides are TGCGCCAGCAGCCAAGATTGGAGGGGGAACACTGAAGCTTTCTTT.

By its share, this clonotype is medium-sized. This chain uses TRBV7-2 with TRBJ2-7; no clear D. The CDR3 extends over 11 amino acids. V lost 5 bases to trimming and J lost 2 bases, with 4 bases between them. The germline gives CDR1 SGHTA, CDR2 FQGNSA. CDR3 DNA sequence: TGTGCCAGCAGCCCCGCCTACGAGCAGTACTTC. Translating gives CASSPAYEQYF.

This clonotype was recorded at least ten times. The rearrangement joins TRBV15 to TRBJ2-7; D not certain. The CDR3 loop spans 13 amino acids. Germline CDR1 reads LNHNV; CDR2 reads YYDKDF (reference sequence). The ends were cut back, 1 base at V and 4 bases at J, with 8 bases in the middle. The CDR3 region has the DNA TGTGCCACCAGCAGAGTAATAGGGTACGAGCAGTACTTC. This codes for CATSRVIGYEQYF.

By frequency in the sample, this clonotype is medium-sized. The chain combines TRBV20-1 with TRBJ1-2, with D unclear. Trimming took off 0 bases at V and 3 bases at J, with 8 bases between the two ends. CDR1 and CDR2 from the germline V gene are DFQATT and SNEGSKA (reference sequence). The CDR3 covers 13 residues. CDR3 bases: TGCAGTGCTAGAGATCAAGGGTACTATGGCTACACCTTC. Protein product: CSARDQGYYGYTF.